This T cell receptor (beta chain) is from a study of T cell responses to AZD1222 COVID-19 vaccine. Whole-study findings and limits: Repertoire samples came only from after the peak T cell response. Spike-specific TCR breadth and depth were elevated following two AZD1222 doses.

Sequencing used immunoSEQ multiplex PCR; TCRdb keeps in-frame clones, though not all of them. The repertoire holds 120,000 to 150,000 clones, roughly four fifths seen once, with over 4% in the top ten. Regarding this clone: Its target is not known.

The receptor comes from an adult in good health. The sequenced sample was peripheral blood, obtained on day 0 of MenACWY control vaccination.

The DNA for the CDR3 is TGTGCCAGCAGCCCCGGACAGGGCGCTGGAAACACCATATATTTT. This sequence encodes CASSPGQGAGNTIYF. The chain couples TRBV9 to TRBJ1-3; 8 positions agree with TRBD1. CDR3 length: 15 amino acids. V trimming: 4 bases; J trimming: 2 bases; junction bases outside the gene matches: 5. Per the germline V gene, CDR1 is SGDLS and CDR2 is YYNGEE.